This entry is about one T cell receptor (beta chain). Its target is unknown. This sample is part of a study of cytomegalovirus exposure and HLA in healthy donors. Study findings and constraints: An ancestry cluster, one associated with Asian ancestry, reportedly showed fewer N-insertions than the roughly 670-donor mean in a later analysis. Highly shared variants forming one cluster were likely a sequencing artifact.

This CDR3 contains 15 residues. The junction had 5 bases not matched to a gene; V was cut back by 0 bases and J by 3 bases. Germline V CDR1 and CDR2: SGHRS, YFSETQ. Use of 60 Vbeta and 13 Jbeta primers characterized the PCR. Libraries were prepared by immunoSEQ multiplex PCR; TCRdb keeps only in-frame clonotypes and omits some of them. The sample has 75,000 to 95,000 clones. The V gene is TRBV5-1, the J gene TRBJ2-7; 8 positions match TRBD2. The receptor's source is a man aged 25-45 years in good health and CMV-seronegative. Sequenced input: PBMCs. The CDR3 here is CASSLEPGTSYEQYF. CDR3 in DNA: TGCGCCAGCAGCTTGGAGCCGGGGACTAGCTACGAGCAGTACTTC. Filled out from reference TRBV5-1 and TRBJ2-7, the complete variable domain reads KAGVTQTPRYLIKTRGQQVTLSCSPISGHRSVSWYQQTPGQGLQFLFEYFSETQRNKGNFPGRFSGRQFSNSRSEMNVSTLELGDSALYLCASSLEPGTSYEQYFGPGTRLTVT.